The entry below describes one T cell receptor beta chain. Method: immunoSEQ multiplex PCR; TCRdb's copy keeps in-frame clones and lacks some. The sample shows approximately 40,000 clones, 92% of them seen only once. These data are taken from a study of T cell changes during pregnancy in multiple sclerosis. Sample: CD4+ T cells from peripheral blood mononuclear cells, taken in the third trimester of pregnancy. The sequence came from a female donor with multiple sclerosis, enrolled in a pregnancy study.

The CDR3 nucleotides are TGTGCCAGCAGCTTAGGGGCTAGCGGGAGGTACAATGAGCAGTTCTTC. It translates to CASSLGASGRYNEQFF. The rearrangement links TRBV11-2 to TRBJ2-1; 11 bases are a match to TRBD2. Germline assignment: CDR1 SGHAT and CDR2 FQNNGV. Unmatched junction bases numbered 3, after V lost 1 base and J lost 4 bases. The CDR3 contains 16 residues.